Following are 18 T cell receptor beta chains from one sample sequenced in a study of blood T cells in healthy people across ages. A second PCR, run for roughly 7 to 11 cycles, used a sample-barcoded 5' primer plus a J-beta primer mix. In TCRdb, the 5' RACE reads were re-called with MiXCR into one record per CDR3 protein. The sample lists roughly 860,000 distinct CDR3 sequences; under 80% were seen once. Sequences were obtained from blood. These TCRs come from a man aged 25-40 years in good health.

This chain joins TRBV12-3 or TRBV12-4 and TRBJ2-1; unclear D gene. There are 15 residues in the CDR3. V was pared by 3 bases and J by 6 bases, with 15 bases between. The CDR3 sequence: CASSFVWGSSNEQFF. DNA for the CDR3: TGTGCCAGCAGTTTTGTCTGGGGAAGTAGCAATGAGCAGTTCTTC.

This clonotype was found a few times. CDR3 nucleotides: TGCAGCGTTGGTGGGTCAAACACCGGGGAGCTGTTTTTT. Translated: CSVGGSNTGELFF. J is TRBJ2-2 and V is TRBV29-1; no firm D call. The V and J ends lost 4 bases and 2 bases respectively, with 8 bases between them. From germline, CDR1 is SQVTM and CDR2 ANQGSEA. This CDR3 comprises 13 residues.

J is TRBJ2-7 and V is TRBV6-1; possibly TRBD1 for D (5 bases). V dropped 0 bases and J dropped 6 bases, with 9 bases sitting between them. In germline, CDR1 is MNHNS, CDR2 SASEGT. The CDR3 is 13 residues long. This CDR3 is CASSEAEGVEQYF. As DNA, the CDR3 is TGTGCCAGCAGTGAAGCAGAAGGGGTCGAGCAGTACTTC.

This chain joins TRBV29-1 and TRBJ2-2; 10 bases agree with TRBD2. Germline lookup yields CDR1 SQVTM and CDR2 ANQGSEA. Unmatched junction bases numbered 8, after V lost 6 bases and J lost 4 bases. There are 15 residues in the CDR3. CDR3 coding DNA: TGCAGCGTGGAGAGCGGGGGGGCAGGCACCGGGGAGCTGTTTTTT. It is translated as CSVESGGAGTGELFF.

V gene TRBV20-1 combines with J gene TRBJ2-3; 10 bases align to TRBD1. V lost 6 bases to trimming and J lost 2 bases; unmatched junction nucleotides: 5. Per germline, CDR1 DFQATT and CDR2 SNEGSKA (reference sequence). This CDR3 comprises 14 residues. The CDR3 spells CSAGTGVFTDTQYF. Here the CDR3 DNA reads TGCAGTGCGGGGACAGGGGTGTTCACAGATACGCAGTATTTT.

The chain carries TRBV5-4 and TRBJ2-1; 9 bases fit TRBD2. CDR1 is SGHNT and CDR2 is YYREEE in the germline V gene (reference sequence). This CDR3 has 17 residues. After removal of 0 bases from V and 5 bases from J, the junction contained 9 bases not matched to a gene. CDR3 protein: CASSLALSGGFNNEQFF. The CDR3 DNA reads TGTGCCAGCAGCTTGGCCCTAAGCGGGGGGTTCAACAATGAGCAGTTCTTC. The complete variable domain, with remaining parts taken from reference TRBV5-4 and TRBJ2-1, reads ETGVTQSPTHLIKTRGQQVTLRCSSQSGHNTVSWYQQALGQGPQFIFQYYREEENGRGNFPPRFSGLQFPNYSSELNVNALELDDSALYLCASSLALSGGFNNEQFFGPGTRLTVL.

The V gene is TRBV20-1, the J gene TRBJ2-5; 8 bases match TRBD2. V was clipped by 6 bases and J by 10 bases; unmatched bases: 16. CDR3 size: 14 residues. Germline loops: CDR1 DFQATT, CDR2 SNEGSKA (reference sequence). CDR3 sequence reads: CSAHSGGYGGDQYF. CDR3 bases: TGCAGTGCCCACTCGGGGGGCTACGGGGGGGACCAGTACTTC.

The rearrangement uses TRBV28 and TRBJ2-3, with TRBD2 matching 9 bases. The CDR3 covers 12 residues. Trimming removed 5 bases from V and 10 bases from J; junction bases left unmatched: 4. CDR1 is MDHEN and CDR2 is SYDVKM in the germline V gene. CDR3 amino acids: CASSPQREAQYF. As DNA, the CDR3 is TGTGCCAGCAGTCCGCAGCGGGAGGCGCAGTATTTT.

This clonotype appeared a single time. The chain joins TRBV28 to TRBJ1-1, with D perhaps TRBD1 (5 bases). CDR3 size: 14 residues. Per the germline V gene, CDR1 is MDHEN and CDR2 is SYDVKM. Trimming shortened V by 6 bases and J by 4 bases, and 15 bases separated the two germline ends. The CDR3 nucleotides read TGTGCCAGCAGATTAAGGGGCCGGGTCACTGAAGCTTTCTTT. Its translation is CASRLRGRVTEAFF.

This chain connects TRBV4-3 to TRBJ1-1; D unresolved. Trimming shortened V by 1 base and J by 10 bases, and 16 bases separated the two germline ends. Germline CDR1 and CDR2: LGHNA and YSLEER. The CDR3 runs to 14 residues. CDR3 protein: CASSQVVGHSGAFF. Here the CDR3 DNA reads TGCGCCAGCAGCCAAGTAGTCGGGCACTCTGGAGCTTTCTTT.

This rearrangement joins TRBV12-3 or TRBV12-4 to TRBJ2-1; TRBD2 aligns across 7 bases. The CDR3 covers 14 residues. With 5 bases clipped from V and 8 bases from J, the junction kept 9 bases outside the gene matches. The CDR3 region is CASSPRLASDEQFF. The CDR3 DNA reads TGTGCCAGCAGTCCGAGACTAGCTTCAGATGAGCAGTTCTTC.

CDR3 DNA sequence: TGTGCCAGCGAAGGTAACAATGAGCAGTTCTTC. Its protein is CASEGNNEQFF. The chain combines TRBV2 with TRBJ2-1; D gene uncertain. The CDR3 extends over 11 amino acids. The V end was cut by 8 bases, the J end by 5 bases, with 7 bases between. Germline assignment: CDR1 SNHLY and CDR2 FYNNEI.

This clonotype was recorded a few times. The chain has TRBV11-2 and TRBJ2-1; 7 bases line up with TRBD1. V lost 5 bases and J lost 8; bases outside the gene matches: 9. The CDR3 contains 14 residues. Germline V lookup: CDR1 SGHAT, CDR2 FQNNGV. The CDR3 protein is CASSLGRGLYEQFF. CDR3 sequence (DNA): TGTGCCAGCAGCCTTGGCAGGGGGTTGTATGAGCAGTTCTTC. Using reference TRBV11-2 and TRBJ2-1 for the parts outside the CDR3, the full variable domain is EAGVAQSPRYKIIEKRQSVAFWCNPISGHATLYWYQQILGQGPKLLIQFQNNGVVDDSQLPKDRFSAERLKGVDSTLKIQPAKLEDSAVYLCASSLGRGLYEQFFGPGTRLTVL.

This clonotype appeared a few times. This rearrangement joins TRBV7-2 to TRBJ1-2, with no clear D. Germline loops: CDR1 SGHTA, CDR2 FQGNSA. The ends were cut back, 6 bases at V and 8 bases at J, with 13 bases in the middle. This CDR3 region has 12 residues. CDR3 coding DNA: TGTGCCAGCAGTTTCCCCAGTCTCGGCTACACCTTC. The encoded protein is CASSFPSLGYTF.

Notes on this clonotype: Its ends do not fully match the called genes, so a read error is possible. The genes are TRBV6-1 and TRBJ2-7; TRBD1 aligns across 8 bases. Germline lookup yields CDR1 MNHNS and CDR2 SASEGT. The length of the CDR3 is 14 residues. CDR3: CASTWDRNSYEQYF. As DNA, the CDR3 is TGCGCCAGCACGTGGGACAGGAACTCCTACGAGCAGTACTTC.

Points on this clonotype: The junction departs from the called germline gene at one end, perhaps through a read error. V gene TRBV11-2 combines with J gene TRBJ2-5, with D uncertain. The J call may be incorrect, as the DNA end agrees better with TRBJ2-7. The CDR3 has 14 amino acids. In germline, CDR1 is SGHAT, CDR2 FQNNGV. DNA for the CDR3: TGTGCCAGCAGCTTAAATAGTTACTCCCACGAGCAGTACTTC. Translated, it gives CASSLNSYSHEQYF.

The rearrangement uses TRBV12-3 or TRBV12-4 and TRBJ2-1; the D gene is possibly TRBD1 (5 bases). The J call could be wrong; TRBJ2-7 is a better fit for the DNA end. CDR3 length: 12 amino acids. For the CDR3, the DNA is TGTGCCAGCAGAGCAACAGGAGATGAGCAGTACTTC. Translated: CASRATGDEQYF.

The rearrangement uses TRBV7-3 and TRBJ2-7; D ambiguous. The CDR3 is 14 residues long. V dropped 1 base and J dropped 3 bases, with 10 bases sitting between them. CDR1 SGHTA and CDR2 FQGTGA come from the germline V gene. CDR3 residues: CASSLNGGYYEQYF. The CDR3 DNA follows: TGTGCCAGCAGCTTAAACGGCGGTTACTACGAGCAGTACTTC. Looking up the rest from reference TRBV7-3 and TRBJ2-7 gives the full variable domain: GAGVSQTPSNKVTEKGKYVELRCDPISGHTALYWYRQSLGQGPEFLIYFQGTGAADDSGLPNDRFFAVRPEGSVSTLKIQRTERGDSAVYLCASSLNGGYYEQYFGPGTRLTVT.